This is a list of T cell receptor beta chains from one sample in a study of blood T cell repertoires in COVID-19. Libraries were prepared by immunoSEQ multiplex PCR; TCRdb keeps only in-frame clonotypes and omits some of them. The sample records 300,000 to 400,000 clones, 83% being singletons. Sequencing was performed on peripheral blood. All receptors come from a man aged 25 to 40 with active or convalescent COVID-19. Each CDR3 is given with its conserved first and last residue. A D gene is named only where the DNA matches it firmly. The listing skips clone size in some rows; elsewhere it reads once, few, many or a size class.

v_gene: TRBV2; abundance: .; d_gene: TRBD2; j_gene: TRBJ2-7; CDR3nt: TGTGCCAGCAGTGAGGGGAGGGGCGGATACGAGCAGTACTTC; CDR3aa: CASSEGRGGYEQYF
v_gene: TRBV18; abundance: few; d_gene: .; j_gene: TRBJ2-5; CDR3nt: TGTGCCAGCTCCAACTATCAAGAGACCCAGTACTTC; CDR3aa: CASSNYQETQYF
v_gene: TRBV6-5; abundance: .; d_gene: .; j_gene: TRBJ1-5; CDR3nt: TGTGCCAGCAGCCCGTCTGACAGATTCAATCAGCCCCAGCATTTT; CDR3aa: CASSPSDRFNQPQHF
v_gene: TRBV9; abundance: .; d_gene: TRBD1; j_gene: TRBJ1-1; CDR3nt: TGTGCCAGCAGCGTAGGAGGACAGGGGCCGAACACTGAAGCTTTCTTT; CDR3aa: CASSVGGQGPNTEAFF
v_gene: TRBV4-1; abundance: .; d_gene: TRBD1; j_gene: TRBJ2-7; CDR3nt: TGCGCCAGCAGCCACCCTGGGACAGGGTACGAGCAGTACTTC; CDR3aa: CASSHPGTGYEQYF
v_gene: TRBV18; abundance: .; d_gene: .; j_gene: TRBJ2-5; CDR3nt: TGTGCCAGCTCACCACGCGCGGGTCAAGAGACCCAGTACTTC; CDR3aa: CASSPRAGQETQYF
v_gene: TRBV19; abundance: .; d_gene: TRBD2; j_gene: TRBJ2-2; CDR3nt: TGTGCCACCAAAGGTGGGACTAGCGTTTTCACCGGGGAGCTGTTTTTT; CDR3aa: CATKGGTSVFTGELFF
v_gene: TRBV5-1; abundance: .; d_gene: TRBD1; j_gene: TRBJ2-7; CDR3nt: TGCGCCAGCAGCGTTGGACAGGGGAATTACGAGCAGTACTTC; CDR3aa: CASSVGQGNYEQYF
v_gene: TRBV5-8; abundance: .; d_gene: TRBD1; j_gene: TRBJ2-7; CDR3nt: TGTGCCAGCAGCGACCGGACAGGGGGCTACGAGCAGTACTTC; CDR3aa: CASSDRTGGYEQYF
v_gene: TRBV9; abundance: .; d_gene: TRBD2; j_gene: TRBJ2-5; CDR3nt: TGTGCCAGCAGCGCGAAGGACGGACTAGCGGGGCTTACCCAAGAGACCCAGTACTTC; CDR3aa: CASSAKDGLAGLTQETQYF
v_gene: TRBV18; abundance: .; d_gene: TRBD1; j_gene: TRBJ2-7; CDR3nt: TGTGCCAGCTCACCACCGGAGCAGGGGGATCTGAAGGGGCAGTACTTC; CDR3aa: CASSPPEQGDLKGQYF
v_gene: TRBV4-3; abundance: .; d_gene: .; j_gene: TRBJ2-2; CDR3nt: TGCGCCAGCAGCCAAGAACCGGGAGGGGGCCGCGCCGGGGAGCTGTTTTTT; CDR3aa: CASSQEPGGGRAGELFF
v_gene: TRBV30; abundance: .; d_gene: TRBD2; j_gene: TRBJ2-1; CDR3nt: TGTGCCTGGAGTCGCCTAGCGGGAGGGTTCAATGAGCAGTTCTTC; CDR3aa: CAWSRLAGGFNEQFF
v_gene: TRBV7-8; abundance: once; d_gene: TRBD1; j_gene: TRBJ1-1; CDR3nt: TGTGCCAGCAGCTACGGGACAGGGGGCTGGACTGAAGCTTTCTTT; CDR3aa: CASSYGTGGWTEAFF
v_gene: TRBV6-5; abundance: .; d_gene: TRBD1; j_gene: TRBJ2-2; CDR3nt: TGTGCCAGCAGAAGGACAGGGCCGAACACCGGGGAGCTGTTTTTT; CDR3aa: CASRRTGPNTGELFF
v_gene: TRBV19; abundance: .; d_gene: TRBD2; j_gene: TRBJ2-3; CDR3nt: TGTGCCAGTAGTAAAGGGACTAGCGGACTCCGGGATAGCACAGATACGCAGTATTTT; CDR3aa: CASSKGTSGLRDSTDTQYF
v_gene: TRBV4-2; abundance: .; d_gene: .; j_gene: TRBJ1-4; CDR3nt: TGTGCCAGCAGGTGGCAGGGGATTGAAAAACTGTTTTTT; CDR3aa: CASRWQGIEKLFF
v_gene: TRBV30; abundance: .; d_gene: .; j_gene: TRBJ1-6; CDR3nt: TGTGCCTGGGAGGTGGGGGGTAATTCACCCCTCCACTTT; CDR3aa: CAWEVGGNSPLHF
v_gene: TRBV27; abundance: few; d_gene: TRBD1; j_gene: TRBJ1-2; CDR3nt: TGTGCCAGCAGTTCCCACGTGACAGGGGGCGTCTATGGCTACACCTTC; CDR3aa: CASSSHVTGGVYGYTF
v_gene: TRBV30; abundance: many; d_gene: TRBD1; j_gene: TRBJ1-5; CDR3nt: TGTGCCTGGAATTCAGGGGGAAATCAGCCCCAGCATTTT; CDR3aa: CAWNSGGNQPQHF
v_gene: TRBV19; abundance: .; d_gene: TRBD2; j_gene: TRBJ2-3; CDR3nt: TGTGCCAGTAGTACTCAGCGGGAGACCCCACGCTATTTT; CDR3aa: CASSTQRETPRYF
v_gene: TRBV28; abundance: .; d_gene: .; j_gene: TRBJ1-4; CDR3nt: TGTGCCAGCAGTTTAAAGGGGGTTAGGGAAAAACTGTTTTTT; CDR3aa: CASSLKGVREKLFF
v_gene: TRBV29-1; abundance: .; d_gene: .; j_gene: TRBJ1-3; CDR3nt: TGCAGCGTTATTGTTGCAGCTGGAAACACCATATATTTT; CDR3aa: CSVIVAAGNTIYF
v_gene: TRBV3-1/TRBV3-2; abundance: .; d_gene: .; j_gene: TRBJ1-3; CDR3nt: TGTGCCAGCAGCCAAGCCCCCGGCTCTGGAAACACCATATATTTT; CDR3aa: CASSQAPGSGNTIYF
v_gene: TRBV3-1/TRBV3-2; abundance: .; d_gene: .; j_gene: TRBJ2-5; CDR3nt: TGTGCCAGCAGCCAGTCCAGGGAGACCCAGTACTTC; CDR3aa: CASSQSRETQYF
v_gene: TRBV4-3; abundance: once; d_gene: .; j_gene: TRBJ2-7; CDR3nt: TGCGCCAGCAGCCAGGGACGGACAGCCACCTACGAGCAGTACTTC; CDR3aa: CASSQGRTATYEQYF
v_gene: TRBV9; abundance: .; d_gene: .; j_gene: TRBJ1-2; CDR3nt: TGTGCCAGCAGGGACAGTCGTGGCTACACCTTC; CDR3aa: CASRDSRGYTF
v_gene: TRBV6-2/TRBV6-3; abundance: .; d_gene: TRBD2; j_gene: TRBJ2-7; CDR3nt: TGTGCCAGCAGTTTCAGCACTAGCGGGAGGGATGGCTACGAGCAGTACTTC; CDR3aa: CASSFSTSGRDGYEQYF
v_gene: TRBV3-1/TRBV3-2; abundance: .; d_gene: TRBD2; j_gene: TRBJ2-7; CDR3nt: TGTGCCAGCAGCCAAGATGGGCGGGGGGGCTCCTACGAGCAGTACTTC; CDR3aa: CASSQDGRGGSYEQYF
v_gene: TRBV18; abundance: .; d_gene: TRBD2; j_gene: TRBJ2-3; CDR3nt: TGTGCCAGCTCGCCCGGGACTAGCGCAGATACGCAGTATTTT; CDR3aa: CASSPGTSADTQYF
v_gene: TRBV7-9; abundance: .; d_gene: TRBD1; j_gene: TRBJ2-1; CDR3nt: TGTGCCACCCGAACCGGGACAGGGATCGAAAATGAGCAGTTCTTC; CDR3aa: CATRTGTGIENEQFF
v_gene: TRBV29-1; abundance: few; d_gene: TRBD1; j_gene: TRBJ1-2; CDR3nt: TGCAGCGTTGAACAAGGACAGGGACTCGAGGGCTACACCTTC; CDR3aa: CSVEQGQGLEGYTF
v_gene: TRBV7-9; abundance: .; d_gene: .; j_gene: TRBJ1-2; CDR3nt: TGTGCCAGCAGCGCGGACAGATATGGCTACACCTTC; CDR3aa: CASSADRYGYTF
v_gene: TRBV7-6; abundance: .; d_gene: .; j_gene: TRBJ2-2; CDR3nt: TGTGCCAGCAGCCCCATGCGGCCCAACACCGGGGAGCTGTTTTTT; CDR3aa: CASSPMRPNTGELFF
v_gene: TRBV10-1; abundance: .; d_gene: TRBD1; j_gene: TRBJ1-1; CDR3nt: TGCGCCAGCAGTGAGGCAAACCACAGGGGGCTTGAAGCTTTCTTT; CDR3aa: CASSEANHRGLEAFF
v_gene: TRBV20-1; abundance: .; d_gene: .; j_gene: TRBJ1-5; CDR3nt: TGCAGTGCTAGTACTGGGGCCTCCTTCAATCAGCCCCAGCATTTT; CDR3aa: CSASTGASFNQPQHF
v_gene: TRBV5-6; abundance: many; d_gene: .; j_gene: TRBJ2-1; CDR3nt: TGTGCCAGCAGCCGAGCGGCCCAACAGTTCTTC; CDR3aa: CASSRAAQQFF
v_gene: TRBV18; abundance: .; d_gene: .; j_gene: TRBJ2-5; CDR3nt: TGTGCCAGCTCACCGAAAGCGGGAGAGACCCAGTACTTC; CDR3aa: CASSPKAGETQYF
v_gene: TRBV28; abundance: .; d_gene: .; j_gene: TRBJ1-5; CDR3nt: TGTGCCAGCAGTTCCCTCCTACAGGGATATAGCAATCAGCCCCAGCATTTT; CDR3aa: CASSSLLQGYSNQPQHF
v_gene: TRBV5-4; abundance: few; d_gene: TRBD2; j_gene: TRBJ2-5; CDR3nt: TGTGCCAGCAGCACACAAGGGGGCCCGGCACTAGCGGGAGGGAGAGAGACCCAGTACTTC; CDR3aa: CASSTQGGPALAGGRETQYF
v_gene: TRBV27; abundance: few; d_gene: .; j_gene: TRBJ2-1; CDR3nt: TGTGCCACGACCCCTGCCGCGGGGAATGAGCAGTTCTTC; CDR3aa: CATTPAAGNEQFF
v_gene: TRBV11-2; abundance: .; d_gene: .; j_gene: TRBJ2-1; CDR3nt: TGTGCCAGCAGCTTAAGCAGGGTAAATGAGCAGTTCTTC; CDR3aa: CASSLSRVNEQFF
v_gene: TRBV6-2/TRBV6-3; abundance: .; d_gene: .; j_gene: TRBJ2-7; CDR3nt: TGTGCCAGCAGTTACTCCCCTTACGAGCAGTACTTC; CDR3aa: CASSYSPYEQYF
v_gene: TRBV19; abundance: few; d_gene: TRBD1; j_gene: TRBJ1-1; CDR3nt: TGTGCCAGTAGTTACGGGACAGGGGGCGCTGAAGCTTTCTTT; CDR3aa: CASSYGTGGAEAFF
v_gene: TRBV9; abundance: few; d_gene: .; j_gene: TRBJ2-3; CDR3nt: TGTGCCAGCAGCCCTTTTGGACAGCCCACAGATACGCAGTATTTT; CDR3aa: CASSPFGQPTDTQYF
v_gene: TRBV7-2; abundance: .; d_gene: TRBD1; j_gene: TRBJ1-1; CDR3nt: TGTGCCAGCAGCTTAGCGGTAACAGGGGACGAAGAATCTTTCTTT; CDR3aa: CASSLAVTGDEESFF
v_gene: TRBV19; abundance: .; d_gene: .; j_gene: TRBJ1-2; CDR3nt: TGTGCCAGTAGTACGAGCTCTCGACAGGAGGAATATGGCTACACCTTC; CDR3aa: CASSTSSRQEEYGYTF
v_gene: TRBV7-6; abundance: .; d_gene: .; j_gene: TRBJ2-2; CDR3nt: TGTGCCAGCAGCTTAGCACTCCTGAACACCGGGGAGCTGTTTTTT; CDR3aa: CASSLALLNTGELFF
v_gene: TRBV23-1; abundance: .; d_gene: .; j_gene: TRBJ1-1; CDR3nt: TGCGCCAGCAGTCAATGGGGCCCGAACACTGAAGCTTTCTTT; CDR3aa: CASSQWGPNTEAFF
v_gene: TRBV4-1; abundance: .; d_gene: .; j_gene: TRBJ1-4; CDR3nt: TGCGCCAGCAGCCAAGTGCGGACAGAAAAACTGTTTTTT; CDR3aa: CASSQVRTEKLFF
v_gene: TRBV27; abundance: .; d_gene: .; j_gene: TRBJ1-2; CDR3nt: TGTGCCAGCAGTTTGGATTACAGGAGCTACTATGGCTACACCTTC; CDR3aa: CASSLDYRSYYGYTF
v_gene: TRBV6-5; abundance: .; d_gene: .; j_gene: TRBJ2-1; CDR3nt: TGTGCCAGCAGTTTGAACGGGAATGAGCAGTTCTTC; CDR3aa: CASSLNGNEQFF
v_gene: TRBV20-1; abundance: .; d_gene: .; j_gene: TRBJ2-7; CDR3nt: TGCAGTGCTAGTTCCCCGTCTGACGAGCAGTACTTC; CDR3aa: CSASSPSDEQYF
v_gene: TRBV5-1; abundance: .; d_gene: .; j_gene: TRBJ2-3; CDR3nt: TGCGCCAGCAGCTCCCCCTCAATCGGGGGGCGCACAGATACGCAGTATTTT; CDR3aa: CASSSPSIGGRTDTQYF
v_gene: TRBV5-4; abundance: .; d_gene: .; j_gene: TRBJ2-7; CDR3nt: TGTGCCAGCAGCTTGGGAGGCAGGGTGGGAGAGCAGTACTTC; CDR3aa: CASSLGGRVGEQYF
v_gene: TRBV30; abundance: .; d_gene: .; j_gene: TRBJ1-6; CDR3nt: TGTGCCTGGAGTGTAACCCACAGCAATTCACCCCTCCACTTT; CDR3aa: CAWSVTHSNSPLHF
v_gene: TRBV7-8; abundance: .; d_gene: TRBD1; j_gene: TRBJ2-7; CDR3nt: TGTGCCAGCAGCCCAGGACAGGCTGTCGAGCAGTACTTC; CDR3aa: CASSPGQAVEQYF
v_gene: TRBV9; abundance: few; d_gene: .; j_gene: TRBJ1-2; CDR3nt: TGTGCCAGCAGCGAGAGCTCGATCTATGGCTACACCTTC; CDR3aa: CASSESSIYGYTF
v_gene: TRBV30; abundance: .; d_gene: .; j_gene: TRBJ1-2; CDR3nt: TGTGCCTGGATTAAGCTACCAGTTGAAGCGAACTATGGCTACACCTTC; CDR3aa: CAWIKLPVEANYGYTF